The 7 T cell receptor beta chains reported below all come from one sample, sequenced in a study of blood T cell repertoires in COVID-19. Profiled with immunoSEQ multiplex PCR; TCRdb holds only in-frame clones, not every one. The sample includes some 270,000 clones, 85% to 90% of them seen just once. Sample: peripheral blood. The receptor source for this set is a man between 25 and 39 years old with acute or convalescent COVID-19.

The J gene is TRBJ1-2, the V gene TRBV3-1 (or the pseudogene TRBV3-2), with 9 bases matching TRBD1. Germline loops: CDR1 LGHDT, CDR2 YNNKEL (reference sequence). CDR3 length: 13 residues. Losses at the gene ends were 6 bases for V and 6 bases for J; bases not matched to a gene: 5. DNA of the CDR3: TGTGCCAGCAGACCGACAGGGGGGGATGGCTACACCTTC. It translates to CASRPTGGDGYTF.

This rearrangement joins TRBV28 to TRBJ1-6; unclear D gene. Trimming shortened V by 7 bases and J by 0 bases, and 7 bases separated the two germline ends. Germline V gene lookup returns CDR1 MDHEN and CDR2 SYDVKM. The CDR3 covers 14 residues. CDR3 DNA sequence: TGTGCCAGCAAAAAGAGCTCCTATAATTCACCCCTCCACTTT. Its translation: CASKKSSYNSPLHF.

This clone was detected only once. The rearrangement uses TRBV7-2 and TRBJ2-7, with D maybe TRBD1 (5 bases). The CDR3 length is 14 residues. V was trimmed by 5 bases and J by 3 bases, leaving 14 bases between them. Germline values: CDR1 SGHTA, CDR2 FQGNSA. The CDR3 sequence: CASSGKGAVYEQYF. The CDR3 DNA reads as TGTGCCAGCAGCGGGAAAGGGGCAGTCTACGAGCAGTACTTC.

The V call is TRBV9, the J call TRBJ2-5, with 7 positions matching TRBD1. With V trimmed by 0 bases and J by 4 bases, 6 bases remained unmatched. CDR1 is SGDLS, CDR2 YYNGEE, per germline. CDR3 length equals 15 residues. In DNA, the CDR3 is TGTGCCAGCAGCGTAGCTCAAGGGGGCGGAGAGACCCAGTACTTC. It specifies CASSVAQGGGETQYF.

With respect to this clone: Its ends do not fully match the called genes, so a read error is possible. CDR3 amino acids: CASSRAGASNEQFF. CDR3 in DNA: TGTGCTAGCAGTAGAGCGGGGGCATCGAATGAGCAGTTCTTC. V and J are TRBV7-7 and TRBJ2-1; the match to TRBD2 covers 8 bases. Germline assignment: CDR1 SSHAT and CDR2 FNYEAQ (reference sequence). This CDR3 has 14 residues.

This chain connects TRBV27 to TRBJ2-3; 12 positions agree with TRBD2. The germline CDR1 and CDR2 sequences are MNHEY and SMNVEV (reference sequence). The J segment lost 1 base and the V segment lost 11 bases, leaving 19 bases of the junction unmatched. This CDR3 region has 19 residues. The CDR3 DNA is TGTGCCCCCCCAGGCGAGACTAGCGGGGGCCTAGACTGCACAGATACGCAGTATTTT. Amino acids: CAPPGETSGGLDCTDTQYF.

In its sample, this clone was seen once. The chain joins TRBV20-1 to TRBJ2-1; possible D gene TRBD2, 6 bases. Trimming stripped 3 bases from V and 9 bases from J, with 12 bases between. The CDR3 runs to 12 residues. From germline, CDR1 is DFQATT and CDR2 SNEGSKA (reference sequence). CDR3 residues: CSASRLAAEQFF. The CDR3 DNA sequence: TGCAGTGCTAGTAGATTAGCGGCTGAGCAGTTCTTC.